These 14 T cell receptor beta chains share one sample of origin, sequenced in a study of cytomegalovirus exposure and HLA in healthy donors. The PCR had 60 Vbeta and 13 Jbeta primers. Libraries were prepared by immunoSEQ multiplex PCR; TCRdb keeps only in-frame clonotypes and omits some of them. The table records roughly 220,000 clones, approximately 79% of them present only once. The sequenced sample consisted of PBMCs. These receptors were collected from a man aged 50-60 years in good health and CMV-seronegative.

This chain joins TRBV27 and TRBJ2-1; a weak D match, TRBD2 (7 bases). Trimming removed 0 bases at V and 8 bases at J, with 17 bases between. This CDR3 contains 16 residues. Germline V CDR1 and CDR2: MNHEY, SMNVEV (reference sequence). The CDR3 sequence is CASSLSWGGLQDEQFF. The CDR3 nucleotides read TGTGCCAGCAGTTTATCGTGGGGGGGCCTACAAGATGAGCAGTTCTTC.

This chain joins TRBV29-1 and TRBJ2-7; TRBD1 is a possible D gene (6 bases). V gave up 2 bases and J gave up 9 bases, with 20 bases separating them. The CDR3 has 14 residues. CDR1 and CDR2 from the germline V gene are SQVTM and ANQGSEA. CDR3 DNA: TGCAGCGTTGAACAGGGGAATGTACGATCGGGGCAGTACTTC. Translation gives CSVEQGNVRSGQYF.

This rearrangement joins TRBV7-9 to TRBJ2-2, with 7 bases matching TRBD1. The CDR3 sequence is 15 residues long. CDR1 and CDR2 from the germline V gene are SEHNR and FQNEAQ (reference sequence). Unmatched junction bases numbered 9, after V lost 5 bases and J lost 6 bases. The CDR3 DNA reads TGTGCCAGCAGCCCGGGACAGATCTTTGCCGGGGAGCTGTTTTTT. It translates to CASSPGQIFAGELFF.

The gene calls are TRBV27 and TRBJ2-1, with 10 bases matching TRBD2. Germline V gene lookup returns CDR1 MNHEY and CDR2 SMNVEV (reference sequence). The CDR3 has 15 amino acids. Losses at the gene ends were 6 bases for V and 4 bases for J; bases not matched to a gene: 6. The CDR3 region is CASRLRTSGYNEQFF. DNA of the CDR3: TGTGCCAGCAGACTTAGGACTAGCGGATACAATGAGCAGTTCTTC.

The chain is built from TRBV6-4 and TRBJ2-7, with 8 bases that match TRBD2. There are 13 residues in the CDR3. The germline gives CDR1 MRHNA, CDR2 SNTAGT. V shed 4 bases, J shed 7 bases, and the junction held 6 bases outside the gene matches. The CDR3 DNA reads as TGTGCCAGCAGTGTCCGGGAGGGGCTTGAGCAGTACTTC. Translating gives CASSVREGLEQYF.

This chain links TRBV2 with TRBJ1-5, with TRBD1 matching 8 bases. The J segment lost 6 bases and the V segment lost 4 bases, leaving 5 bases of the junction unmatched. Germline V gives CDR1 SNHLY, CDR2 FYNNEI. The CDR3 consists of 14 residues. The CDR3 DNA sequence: TGTGCCAGCAGTGCTACAGGGGGGGGTCAGCCCCAGCATTTT. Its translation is CASSATGGGQPQHF.

CDR3 region: CASSQEGAGVENEQFF. CDR3 bases: TGCGCCAGCAGCCAAGAAGGTGCGGGAGTAGAGAATGAGCAGTTCTTC. This chain links TRBV4-1 with TRBJ2-1; 7 bases line up with TRBD2. With V trimmed by 0 bases and J by 7 bases, 9 bases remained unmatched. Germline V CDR1 and CDR2: MGHRA, YSYEKL. The CDR3 covers 16 residues.

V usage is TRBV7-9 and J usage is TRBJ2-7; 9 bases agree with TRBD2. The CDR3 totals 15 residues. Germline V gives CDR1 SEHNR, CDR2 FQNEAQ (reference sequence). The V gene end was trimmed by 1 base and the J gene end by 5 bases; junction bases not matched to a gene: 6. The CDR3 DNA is TGTGCCAGCAGCTTAGTAGCGGGAGTAGGCAACGAGCAGTACTTC. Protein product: CASSLVAGVGNEQYF.

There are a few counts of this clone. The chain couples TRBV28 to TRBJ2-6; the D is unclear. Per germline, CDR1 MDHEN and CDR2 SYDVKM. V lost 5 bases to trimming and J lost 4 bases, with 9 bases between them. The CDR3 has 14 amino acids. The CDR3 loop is CASSGQAGANVLTF. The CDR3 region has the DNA TGTGCCAGCAGTGGGCAGGCGGGGGCCAACGTCCTGACTTTC.

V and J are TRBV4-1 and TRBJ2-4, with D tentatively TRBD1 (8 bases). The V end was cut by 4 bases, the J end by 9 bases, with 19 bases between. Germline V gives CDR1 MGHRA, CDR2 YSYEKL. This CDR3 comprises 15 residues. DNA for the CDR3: TGCGCCAGCAGCCTTGGACAGGGAGGGTTGGGCATTCAGTACTTC. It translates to CASSLGQGGLGIQYF.

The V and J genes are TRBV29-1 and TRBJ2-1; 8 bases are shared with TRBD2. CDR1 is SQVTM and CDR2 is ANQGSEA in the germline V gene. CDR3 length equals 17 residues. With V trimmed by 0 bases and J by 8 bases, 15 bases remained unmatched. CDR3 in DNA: TGCAGCGTTGAAGAAGGGGAGCGGGAGAGGAGATTTGATGAGCAGTTCTTC. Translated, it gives CSVEEGERERRFDEQFF.

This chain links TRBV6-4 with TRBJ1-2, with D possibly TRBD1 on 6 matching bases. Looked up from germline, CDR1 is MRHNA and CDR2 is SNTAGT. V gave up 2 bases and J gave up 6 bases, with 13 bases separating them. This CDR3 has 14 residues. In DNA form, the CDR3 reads TGTGCCAGCAGTGACCCGGGGGGGGCGAATGGCTACACCTTC. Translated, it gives CASSDPGGANGYTF.

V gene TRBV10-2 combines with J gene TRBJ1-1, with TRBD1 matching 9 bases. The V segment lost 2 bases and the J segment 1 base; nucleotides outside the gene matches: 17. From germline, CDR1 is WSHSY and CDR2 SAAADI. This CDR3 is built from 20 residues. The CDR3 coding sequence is TGCGCCAGCAGTGAGCACAGGGGGCAGGGTCTTGCATTAAAGAACACTGAAGCTTTCTTT. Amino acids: CASSEHRGQGLALKNTEAFF.

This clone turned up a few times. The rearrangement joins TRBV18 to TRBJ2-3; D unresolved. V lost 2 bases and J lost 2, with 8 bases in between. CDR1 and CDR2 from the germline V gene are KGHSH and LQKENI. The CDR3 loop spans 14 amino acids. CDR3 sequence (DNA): TGTGCCAGCTCACCAGGGCACTTCACAGATACGCAGTATTTT. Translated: CASSPGHFTDTQYF.